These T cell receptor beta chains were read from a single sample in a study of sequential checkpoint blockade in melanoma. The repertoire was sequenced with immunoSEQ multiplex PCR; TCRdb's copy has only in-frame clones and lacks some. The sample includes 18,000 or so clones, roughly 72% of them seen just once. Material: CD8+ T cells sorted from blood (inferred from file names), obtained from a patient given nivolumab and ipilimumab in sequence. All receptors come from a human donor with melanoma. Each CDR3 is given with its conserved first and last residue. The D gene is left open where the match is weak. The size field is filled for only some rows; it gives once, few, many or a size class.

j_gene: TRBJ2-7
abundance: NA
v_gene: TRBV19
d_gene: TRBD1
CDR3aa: CASSSNRGYSYEQYF
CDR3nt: TGTGCCAGTAGCTCTAACAGGGGATACTCCTACGAGCAGTACTTC

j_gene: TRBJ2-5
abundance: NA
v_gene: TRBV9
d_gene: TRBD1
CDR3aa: CASSAGTGGKETQYF
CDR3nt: TGTGCCAGCAGCGCCGGGACAGGGGGAAAAGAGACCCAGTACTTC

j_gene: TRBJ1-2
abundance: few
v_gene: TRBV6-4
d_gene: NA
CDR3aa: CASTTSGEGLYGYTF
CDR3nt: TGTGCCAGCACCACATCCGGGGAAGGACTATATGGCTACACCTTC

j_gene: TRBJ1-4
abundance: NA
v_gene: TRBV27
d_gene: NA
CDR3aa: CASRGGQGTNEKLFF
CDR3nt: TGTGCCAGCAGGGGGGGGCAGGGAACTAATGAAAAACTGTTTTTT

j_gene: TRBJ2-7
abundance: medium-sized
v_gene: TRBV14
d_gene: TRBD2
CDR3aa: CASSQVRGGVLDEQYF
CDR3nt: TGTGCCAGCAGCCAAGTACGGGGAGGGGTGTTGGACGAGCAGTACTTC

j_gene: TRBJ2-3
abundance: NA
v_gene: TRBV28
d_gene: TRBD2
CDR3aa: CASSLFLAGNTDTQYF
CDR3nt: TGTGCCAGCAGTTTATTCTTAGCGGGGAACACAGATACGCAGTATTTT

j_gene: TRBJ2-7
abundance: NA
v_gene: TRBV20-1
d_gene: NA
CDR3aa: CSARDFYEQYF
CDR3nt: TGCAGTGCTAGGGACTTCTACGAGCAGTACTTC

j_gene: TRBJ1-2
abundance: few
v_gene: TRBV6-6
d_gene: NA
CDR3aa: CASSGGKSGYTF
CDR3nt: TGTGCCAGCAGCGGAGGGAAGAGTGGCTACACCTTC

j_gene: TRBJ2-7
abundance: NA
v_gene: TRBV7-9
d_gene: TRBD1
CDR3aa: CASCSGTGVYEQYF
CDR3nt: TGTGCCAGCTGCTCCGGGACAGGGGTCTACGAGCAGTACTTC

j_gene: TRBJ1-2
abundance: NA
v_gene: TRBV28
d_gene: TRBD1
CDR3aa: CASSYPGQGAYGYTF
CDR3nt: TGTGCCAGCAGTTACCCGGGACAGGGAGCGTATGGCTACACCTTC

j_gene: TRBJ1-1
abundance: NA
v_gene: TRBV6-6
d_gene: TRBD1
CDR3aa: CAGRDRGYTEAFF
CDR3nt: TGTGCCGGCAGGGACAGGGGGTACACTGAAGCTTTCTTT

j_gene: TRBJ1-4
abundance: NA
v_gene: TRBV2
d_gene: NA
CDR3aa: CASSLGGGVEKLFF
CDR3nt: TGTGCCAGCAGCCTTGGGGGGGGCGTTGAAAAACTGTTTTTT

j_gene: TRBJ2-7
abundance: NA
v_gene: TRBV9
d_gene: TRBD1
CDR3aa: CASSGAGGAYEQYF
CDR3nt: TGTGCCAGCAGCGGAGCAGGGGGTGCCTACGAGCAGTACTTC

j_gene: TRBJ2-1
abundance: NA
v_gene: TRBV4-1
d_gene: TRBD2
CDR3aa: CASSVIGLADNEQFF
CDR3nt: TGCGCCAGCAGCGTGATTGGACTAGCTGACAATGAGCAGTTCTTC

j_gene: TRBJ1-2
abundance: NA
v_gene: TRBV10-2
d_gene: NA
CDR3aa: CASSELRDIYGYTF
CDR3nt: TGCGCCAGCAGTGAGTTGAGGGACATCTATGGCTACACCTTC